Here is one TCR beta chain with its context. Its antigen is currently unknown. Germline values: CDR1 SNHLY, CDR2 FYNNEI. V was trimmed by 4 bases and J by 6 bases, leaving 19 bases between them. The CDR3 loop spans 16 amino acids. Expressed TCRB transcripts were sequenced after all isolated RNA was converted to cDNA. The assay was immunoSEQ multiplex PCR, and TCRdb's table has in-frame clones only and misses some. This table has 550,000 to 850,000 clones, 13% appearing once. The data belong to a study of beta chain features in type 1 diabetes. Study overall: Age, gender and cell yields were alike across patients and healthy donors.

Findings of the study overall: A moderate, significant TCRB CDR3 shortening appeared in type 1 diabetes across four CD4+ subsets.

Sequenced input: naive CD4+ T cells from blood. The sequence derives from a man between 18 and 35 years old with type 1 diabetes. This rearrangement joins TRBV2 to TRBJ1-5; a possible D gene is TRBD1 (6 bases). Here the CDR3 DNA reads TGTGCCAGCAGTGTGTCCGGGACACCAAAAAGTCAGCCCCAGCATTTT. This encodes CASSVSGTPKSQPQHF.